The clone carrying this TCR beta chain appeared a single time. Antigen: not known. It was with 60 Vbeta and 13 Jbeta primers that the PCR ran. Sequencing used immunoSEQ multiplex PCR; TCRdb keeps in-frame clones, though not all of them. The sample shows about 240,000 clones, over 70% of them seen only once. The sample comes from a study of cytomegalovirus exposure and HLA in healthy donors. Whole-study results and caveats: TCR beta chains associated with HLA were, in a later analysis, more clonally expanded than equally common others. Most observed TCR sequences were rare, whereas some public TCRs were detected in many donors.

Sequencing was carried out using PBMCs. The clonotype comes from a woman aged 55-69 years in good health and CMV-seropositive.

The CDR3 DNA sequence: TGTGCCAGCAGTCGGGACAGTAGGAACACTGAAGCTTTCTTT. Translating it yields CASSRDSRNTEAFF. The rearrangement joins TRBV28 to TRBJ1-1, with 7 bases that match TRBD1. The ends lost 5 bases at V and 1 base at J; junction bases unmatched: 4. Germline CDR1 reads MDHEN; CDR2 reads SYDVKM. There are 14 residues in the CDR3.